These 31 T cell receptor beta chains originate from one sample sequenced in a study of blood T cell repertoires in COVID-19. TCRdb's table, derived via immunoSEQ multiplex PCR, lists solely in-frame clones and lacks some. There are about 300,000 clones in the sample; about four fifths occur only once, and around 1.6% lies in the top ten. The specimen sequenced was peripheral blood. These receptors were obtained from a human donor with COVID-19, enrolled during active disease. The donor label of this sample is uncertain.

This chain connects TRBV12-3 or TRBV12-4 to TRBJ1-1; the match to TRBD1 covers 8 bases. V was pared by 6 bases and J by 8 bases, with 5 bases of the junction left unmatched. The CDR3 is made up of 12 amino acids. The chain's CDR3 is CASSQTGAEAFF. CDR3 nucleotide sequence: TGTGCCAGCAGCCAGACAGGGGCCGAAGCTTTCTTT.

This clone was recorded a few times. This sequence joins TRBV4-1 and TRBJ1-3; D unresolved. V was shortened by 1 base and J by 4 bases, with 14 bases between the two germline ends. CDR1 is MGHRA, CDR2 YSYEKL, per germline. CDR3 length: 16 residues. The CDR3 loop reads CASSQGASPLGNTIYF. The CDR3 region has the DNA TGCGCCAGCAGCCAAGGGGCATCACCATTGGGAAACACCATATATTTT.

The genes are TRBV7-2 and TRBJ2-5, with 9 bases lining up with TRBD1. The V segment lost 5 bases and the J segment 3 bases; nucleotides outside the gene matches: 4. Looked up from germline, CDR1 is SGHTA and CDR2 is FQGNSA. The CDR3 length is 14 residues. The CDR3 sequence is CASSDRTGEETQYF. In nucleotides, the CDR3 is TGTGCCAGCAGCGACAGGACAGGGGAAGAGACCCAGTACTTC.

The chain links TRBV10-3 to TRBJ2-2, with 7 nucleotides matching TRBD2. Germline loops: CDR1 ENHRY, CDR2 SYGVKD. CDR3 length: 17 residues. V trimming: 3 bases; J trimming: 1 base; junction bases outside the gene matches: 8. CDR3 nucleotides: TGTGCCATCAGTGACACGCGGGAGAGTCAGAACACCGGGGAGCTGTTTTTT. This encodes CAISDTRESQNTGELFF.

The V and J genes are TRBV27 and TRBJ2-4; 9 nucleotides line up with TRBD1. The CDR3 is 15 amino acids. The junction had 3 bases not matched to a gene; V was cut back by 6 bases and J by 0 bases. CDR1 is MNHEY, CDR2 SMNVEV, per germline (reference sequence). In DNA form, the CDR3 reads TGTGCCAGCAGGGGACAGGGAATAGCCAAAAACATTCAGTACTTC. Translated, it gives CASRGQGIAKNIQYF.

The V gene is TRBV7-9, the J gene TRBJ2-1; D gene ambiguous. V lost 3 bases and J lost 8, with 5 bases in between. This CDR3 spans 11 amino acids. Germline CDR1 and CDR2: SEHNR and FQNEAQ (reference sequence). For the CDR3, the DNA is TGTGCCAGCAGCTTCTCTTATGAGCAGTTCTTC. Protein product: CASSFSYEQFF.

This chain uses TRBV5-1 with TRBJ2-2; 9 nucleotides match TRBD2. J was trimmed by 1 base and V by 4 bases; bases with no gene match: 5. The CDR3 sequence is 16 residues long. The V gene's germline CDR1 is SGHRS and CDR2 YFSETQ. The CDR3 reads CASSPLAGQNTGELFF. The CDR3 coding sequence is TGCGCCAGCAGCCCTCTAGCGGGACAGAACACCGGGGAGCTGTTTTTT.

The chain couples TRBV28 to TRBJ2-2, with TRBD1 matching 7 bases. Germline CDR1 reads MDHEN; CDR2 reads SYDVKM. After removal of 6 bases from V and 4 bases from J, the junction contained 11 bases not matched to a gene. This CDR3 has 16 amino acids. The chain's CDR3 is CASSLNRGVGTGELFF. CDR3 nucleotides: TGTGCCAGCAGCTTAAACAGGGGAGTGGGCACCGGGGAGCTGTTTTTT.

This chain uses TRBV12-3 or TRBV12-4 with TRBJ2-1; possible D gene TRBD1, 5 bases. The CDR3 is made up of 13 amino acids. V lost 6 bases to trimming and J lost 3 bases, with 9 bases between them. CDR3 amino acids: CASRPGNYNEQFF. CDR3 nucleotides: TGTGCCAGCAGGCCAGGGAACTACAATGAGCAGTTCTTC.

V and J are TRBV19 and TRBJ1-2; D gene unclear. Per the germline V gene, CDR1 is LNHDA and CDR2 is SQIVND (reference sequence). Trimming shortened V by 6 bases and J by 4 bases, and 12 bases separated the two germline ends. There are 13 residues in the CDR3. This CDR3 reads CASSPLNSYGYTF. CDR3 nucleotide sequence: TGTGCCAGTAGCCCTTTGAACAGCTATGGCTACACCTTC.

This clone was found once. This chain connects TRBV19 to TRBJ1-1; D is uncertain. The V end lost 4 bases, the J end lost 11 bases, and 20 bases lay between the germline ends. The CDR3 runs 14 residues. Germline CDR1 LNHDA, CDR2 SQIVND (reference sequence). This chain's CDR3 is CASSSRGGGGQAFF. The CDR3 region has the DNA TGTGCCAGTAGTAGTAGAGGAGGAGGAGGGCAGGCTTTCTTT.

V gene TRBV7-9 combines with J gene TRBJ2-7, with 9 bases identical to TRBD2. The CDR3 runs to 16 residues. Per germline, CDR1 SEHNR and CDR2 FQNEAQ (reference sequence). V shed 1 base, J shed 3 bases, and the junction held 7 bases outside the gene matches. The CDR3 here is CASSLGGGRANYEQYF. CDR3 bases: TGTGCCAGCAGCTTAGGGGGCGGGAGGGCCAACTACGAGCAGTACTTC.

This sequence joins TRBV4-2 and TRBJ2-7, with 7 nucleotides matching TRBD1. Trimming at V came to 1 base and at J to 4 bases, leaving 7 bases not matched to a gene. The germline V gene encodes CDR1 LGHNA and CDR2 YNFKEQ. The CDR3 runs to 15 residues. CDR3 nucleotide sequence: TGTGCCAGCAGCCAAGGACCAGGGACAGTTTACGAGCAGTACTTC. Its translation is CASSQGPGTVYEQYF.

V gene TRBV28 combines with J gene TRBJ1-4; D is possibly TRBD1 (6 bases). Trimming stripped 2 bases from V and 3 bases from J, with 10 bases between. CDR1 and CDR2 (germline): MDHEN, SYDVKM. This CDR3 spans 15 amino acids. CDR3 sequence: CASSLKGDANEKLFF. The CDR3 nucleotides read TGTGCCAGCAGTTTAAAGGGGGACGCTAATGAAAAACTGTTTTTT.

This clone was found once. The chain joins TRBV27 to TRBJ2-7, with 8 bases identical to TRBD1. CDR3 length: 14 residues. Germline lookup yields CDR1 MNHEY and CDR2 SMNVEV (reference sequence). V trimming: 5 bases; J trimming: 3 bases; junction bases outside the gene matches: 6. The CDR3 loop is CASSRLGQVYEQYF. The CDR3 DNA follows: TGTGCCAGCAGTCGATTGGGACAGGTCTACGAGCAGTACTTC.

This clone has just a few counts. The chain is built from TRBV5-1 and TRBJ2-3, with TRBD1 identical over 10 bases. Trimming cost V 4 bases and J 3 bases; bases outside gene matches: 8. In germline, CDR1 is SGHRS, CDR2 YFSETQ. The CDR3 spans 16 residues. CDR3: CASSLSDRGTTDTQYF. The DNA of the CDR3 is TGCGCCAGCAGCCTTTCGGACAGGGGGACGACAGATACGCAGTATTTT.

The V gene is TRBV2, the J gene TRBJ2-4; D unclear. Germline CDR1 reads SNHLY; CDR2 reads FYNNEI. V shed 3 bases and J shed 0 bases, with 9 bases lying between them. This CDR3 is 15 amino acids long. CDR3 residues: CASSDGVLAKNIQYF. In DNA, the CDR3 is TGTGCCAGCAGTGACGGAGTTCTAGCCAAAAACATTCAGTACTTC.

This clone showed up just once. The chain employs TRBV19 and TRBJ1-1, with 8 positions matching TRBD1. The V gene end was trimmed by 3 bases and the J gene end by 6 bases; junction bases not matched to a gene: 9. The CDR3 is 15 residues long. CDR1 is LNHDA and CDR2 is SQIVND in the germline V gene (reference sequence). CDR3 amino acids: CASSITSGGLPEAFF. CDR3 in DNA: TGTGCCAGTAGTATTACGTCAGGGGGCCTTCCTGAAGCTTTCTTT.

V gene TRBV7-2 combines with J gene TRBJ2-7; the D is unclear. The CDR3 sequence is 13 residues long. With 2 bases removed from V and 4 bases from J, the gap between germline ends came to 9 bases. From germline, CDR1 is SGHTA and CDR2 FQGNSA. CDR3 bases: TGTGCCAGCAGCTTAAATTCCCCGTACGAGCAGTACTTC. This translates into CASSLNSPYEQYF.

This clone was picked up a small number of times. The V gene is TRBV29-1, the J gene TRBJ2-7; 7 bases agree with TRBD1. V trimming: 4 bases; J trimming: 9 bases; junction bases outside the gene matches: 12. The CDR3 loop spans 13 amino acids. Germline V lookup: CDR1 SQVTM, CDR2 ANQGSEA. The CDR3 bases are TGCAGCGTTGTTGAGACAGGGTCAGTAGGGCAGTACTTC. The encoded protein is CSVVETGSVGQYF.

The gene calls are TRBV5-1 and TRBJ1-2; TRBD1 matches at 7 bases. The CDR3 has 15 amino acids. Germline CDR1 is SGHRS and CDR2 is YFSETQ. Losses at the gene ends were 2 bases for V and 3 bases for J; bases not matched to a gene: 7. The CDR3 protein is CASSLGTDIYYGYTF. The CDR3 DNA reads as TGCGCCAGCAGCTTAGGGACAGATATATACTATGGCTACACCTTC. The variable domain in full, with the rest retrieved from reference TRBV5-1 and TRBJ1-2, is KAGVTQTPRYLIKTRGQQVTLSCSPISGHRSVSWYQQTPGQGLQFLFEYFSETQRNKGNFPGRFSGRQFSNSRSEMNVSTLELGDSALYLCASSLGTDIYYGYTFGSGTRLTVV.

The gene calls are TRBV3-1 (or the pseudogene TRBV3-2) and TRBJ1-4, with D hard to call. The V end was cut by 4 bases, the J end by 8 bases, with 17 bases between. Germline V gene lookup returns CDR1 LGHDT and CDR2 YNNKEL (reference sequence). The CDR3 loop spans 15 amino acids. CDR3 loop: CASSRSPGDAEKLFF. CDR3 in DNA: TGTGCCAGCAGCCGCAGTCCCGGAGATGCCGAAAAACTGTTTTTT.

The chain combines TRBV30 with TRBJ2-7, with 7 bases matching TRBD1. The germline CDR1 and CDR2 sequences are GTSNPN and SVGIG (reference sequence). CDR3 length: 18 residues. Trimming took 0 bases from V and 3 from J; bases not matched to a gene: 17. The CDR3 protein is CAWSVQGQTQGKNYEQYF. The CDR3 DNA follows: TGTGCCTGGAGTGTACAAGGGCAAACACAGGGGAAGAACTACGAGCAGTACTTC.

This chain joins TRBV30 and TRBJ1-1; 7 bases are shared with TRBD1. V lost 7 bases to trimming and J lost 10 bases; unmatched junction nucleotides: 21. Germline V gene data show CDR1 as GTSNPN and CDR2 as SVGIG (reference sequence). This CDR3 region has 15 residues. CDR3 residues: CASNGPGQNSGGAFF. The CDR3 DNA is TGTGCCTCGAACGGCCCGGGACAGAATTCCGGAGGAGCTTTCTTT.

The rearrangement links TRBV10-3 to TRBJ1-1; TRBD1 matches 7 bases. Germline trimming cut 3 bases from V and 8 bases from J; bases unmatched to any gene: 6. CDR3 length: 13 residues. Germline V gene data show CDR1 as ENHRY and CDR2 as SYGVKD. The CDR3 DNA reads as TGTGCCATCAGTGACGTCTCGACAGGGGAAGCTTTCTTT. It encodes CAISDVSTGEAFF.

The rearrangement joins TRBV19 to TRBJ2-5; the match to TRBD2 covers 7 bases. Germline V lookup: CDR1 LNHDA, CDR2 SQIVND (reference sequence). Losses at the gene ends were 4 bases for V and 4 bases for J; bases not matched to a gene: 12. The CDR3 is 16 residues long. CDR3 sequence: CASSKGGAARVETQYF. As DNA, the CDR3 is TGTGCCAGTAGTAAGGGAGGGGCGGCCAGGGTAGAGACCCAGTACTTC.

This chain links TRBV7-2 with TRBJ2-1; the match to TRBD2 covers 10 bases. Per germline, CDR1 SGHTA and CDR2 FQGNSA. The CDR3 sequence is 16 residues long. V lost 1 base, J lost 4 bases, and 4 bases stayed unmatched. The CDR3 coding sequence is TGTGCCAGCAGCTTAGATGTAGCGGGAGGATACAATGAGCAGTTCTTC. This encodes CASSLDVAGGYNEQFF.

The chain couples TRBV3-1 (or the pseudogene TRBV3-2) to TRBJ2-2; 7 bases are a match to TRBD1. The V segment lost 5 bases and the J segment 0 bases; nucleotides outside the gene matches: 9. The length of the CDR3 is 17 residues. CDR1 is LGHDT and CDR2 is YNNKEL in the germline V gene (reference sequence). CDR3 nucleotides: TGTGCCAGCAGCGGAATGGGACAGCCAGCGAACACCGGGGAGCTGTTTTTT. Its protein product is CASSGMGQPANTGELFF.

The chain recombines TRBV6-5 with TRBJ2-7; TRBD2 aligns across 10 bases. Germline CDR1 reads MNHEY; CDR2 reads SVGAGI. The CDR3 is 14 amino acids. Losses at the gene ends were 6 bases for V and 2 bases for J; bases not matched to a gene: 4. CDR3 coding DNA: TGTGCCAGCAGCGGACTAGCGGAGCCCTACGAGCAGTACTTC. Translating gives CASSGLAEPYEQYF.

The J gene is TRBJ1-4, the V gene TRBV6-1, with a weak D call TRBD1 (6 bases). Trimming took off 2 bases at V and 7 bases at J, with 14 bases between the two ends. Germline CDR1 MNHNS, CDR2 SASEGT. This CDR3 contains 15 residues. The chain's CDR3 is CASSENLQGREKLFF. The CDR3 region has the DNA TGTGCCAGCAGTGAAAATCTCCAGGGGCGTGAAAAACTGTTTTTT.

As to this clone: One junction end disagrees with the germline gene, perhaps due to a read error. The CDR3 here is CASNLVLMNTEAFF. CDR3 coding DNA: TGCGCCAGCAACTTGGTACTCATGAACACTGAAGCTTTCTTT. J is TRBJ1-1 and V is TRBV5-1, with unresolved D. CDR3 length: 14 amino acids. CDR1 is SGHRS, CDR2 YFSETQ, per germline.